This passage covers 26 T cell receptor beta chains from one sample sequenced in a study of blood T cell repertoires in COVID-19. The data were produced by immunoSEQ multiplex PCR, yet TCRdb's version contains in-frame clones alone and is incomplete. The profile shows about 87,000 clones, approximately 83% of them singletons. The specimen sequenced was peripheral blood. The receptors derive from a woman in her 70s with acute or convalescent COVID-19.

To note about this clone: The junction departs from the called germline gene at one end, perhaps through a read error. V is TRBV14 and J is TRBJ2-7; D is unresolved. CDR3 length equals 11 residues. Germline assignment: CDR1 SGHDN and CDR2 FVKESK. Here the CDR3 DNA reads TGTGCCAGCAGCCAAGTGGGCAGGATCCTATTC. Translation gives CASSQVGRILF.

This chain uses TRBV5-1 with TRBJ2-3; 10 bases align to TRBD1. The J segment lost 3 bases and the V segment lost 4 bases, leaving 8 bases of the junction unmatched. Germline V CDR1 and CDR2: SGHRS, YFSETQ. This CDR3 has 16 amino acids. CDR3: CASSRSDRGMTDTQYF. CDR3 DNA sequence: TGCGCCAGCAGCCGGTCGGACAGGGGGATGACAGATACGCAGTATTTT.

The CDR3 loop is CASSLGGQGAYNEQFF. CDR3 nucleotide sequence: TGTGCCAGCAGCTTGGGGGGACAGGGCGCCTACAATGAGCAGTTCTTC. The chain couples TRBV5-5 to TRBJ2-1; 9 bases match TRBD1. The CDR3 runs 16 residues. Germline V gene sequence: CDR1 SGHKS, CDR2 YYEKEE (reference sequence). With 0 bases clipped from V and 2 bases from J, the junction kept 3 bases outside the gene matches.

The chain recombines TRBV10-2 with TRBJ1-2, with 7 bases identical to TRBD1. Germline lookup yields CDR1 WSHSY and CDR2 SAAADI. This CDR3 region has 13 residues. V trimming: 4 bases; J trimming: 8 bases; junction bases outside the gene matches: 7. CDR3 DNA sequence: TGCGCCAGCAGTGGAACAGGGGCCGGAGGCTACACCTTC. Translated: CASSGTGAGGYTF.

This chain joins TRBV5-1 and TRBJ2-1; 8 bases line up with TRBD2. CDR3 length equals 17 residues. The J segment lost 0 bases and the V segment lost 3 bases, leaving 8 bases of the junction unmatched. The germline V gene has CDR1 SGHRS and CDR2 YFSETQ. CDR3 loop: CASSWAPSGGSYNEQFF. The CDR3 region has the DNA TGCGCCAGCAGCTGGGCCCCCAGCGGGGGCTCCTACAATGAGCAGTTCTTC.

V gene TRBV2 combines with J gene TRBJ2-3; unclear D gene. CDR1 and CDR2 (germline): SNHLY, FYNNEI. Deletions cut 2 bases from V and 3 bases from J, with 6 bases between. The CDR3 spans 13 residues. The CDR3 nucleotides read TGTGCCAGCAGTGAACAGCGTACAGATACGCAGTATTTT. Its translation: CASSEQRTDTQYF.

This rearrangement joins TRBV15 to TRBJ1-5, with D uncertain. Deletions cut 3 bases from V and 0 bases from J, with 3 bases between. The CDR3 extends over 13 amino acids. Germline V gene sequence: CDR1 LNHNV, CDR2 YYDKDF (reference sequence). The CDR3 nucleotides are TGTGCCACCAGCAGGGCTAGCAATCAGCCCCAGCATTTT. It is translated as CATSRASNQPQHF.

The chain recombines TRBV6-6 with TRBJ2-2; 12 bases line up with TRBD1. J was trimmed by 6 bases and V by 5 bases; bases with no gene match: 10. Germline values: CDR1 MNHNY, CDR2 SVGAGI (reference sequence). CDR3 length: 17 residues. CDR3 nucleotides: TGTGCCAGCAGTCCCTCGGGACAGGGGGCGTCGGCCGGGGAGCTGTTTTTT. It is translated as CASSPSGQGASAGELFF.

The genes are TRBV19 and TRBJ1-1; D gene ambiguous. The CDR3 runs 13 residues. The germline V gene has CDR1 LNHDA and CDR2 SQIVND (reference sequence). Trimming shortened V by 0 bases and J by 3 bases, and 5 bases separated the two germline ends. The CDR3 reads CASSIELYTEAFF. The CDR3 nucleotides read TGTGCCAGTAGTATAGAGCTATACACTGAAGCTTTCTTT.

This clone showed up just once. V gene TRBV25-1 combines with J gene TRBJ2-1; 7 bases align to TRBD2. In germline, CDR1 is MGHDK, CDR2 SYGVNS. J lost 4 bases, V lost 2 bases, and 8 bases had no gene match. The CDR3 length is 16 residues. The CDR3 region has the DNA TGTGCCAGCAGTGAACGGGTAGCGGGTTTGTACAATGAGCAGTTCTTC. As protein: CASSERVAGLYNEQFF. The full variable domain, in which reference TRBV25-1 and TRBJ2-1 provide the parts outside the CDR3, is EADIYQTPRYLVIGTGKKITLECSQTMGHDKMYWYQQDPGMELHLIHYSYGVNSTEKGDLSSESTVSRIRTEHFPLTLESARPSHTSQYLCASSERVAGLYNEQFFGPGTRLTVL.

The rearrangement uses TRBV28 and TRBJ1-2; D is undetermined. Trimming shortened V by 3 bases and J by 8 bases, and 7 bases separated the two germline ends. This CDR3 spans 11 amino acids. Germline V gives CDR1 MDHEN, CDR2 SYDVKM. CDR3 amino acids: CASSLMAGYTF. The DNA for the CDR3 is TGTGCCAGCAGTTTGATGGCCGGCTACACCTTC.

The V gene is TRBV12-3 or TRBV12-4, the J gene TRBJ1-1, with TRBD1 as a possible D gene (6 bases). Trimming took off 10 bases at V and 4 bases at J, with 13 bases between the two ends. This CDR3 comprises 12 residues. The CDR3 is CATGETGTEAFF. The CDR3 DNA is TGTGCCACCGGAGAGACAGGCACTGAAGCTTTCTTT.

J is TRBJ1-2 and V is TRBV27, with D maybe TRBD1 (6 bases). Germline lookup yields CDR1 MNHEY and CDR2 SMNVEV (reference sequence). The CDR3 has 15 residues. V gave up 2 bases and J gave up 4 bases, with 14 bases separating them. CDR3 protein: CASSLVWDKGYGYTF. The CDR3 DNA is TGTGCCAGCAGTTTAGTATGGGACAAGGGCTATGGCTACACCTTC.

The chain combines TRBV10-3 with TRBJ1-2, with unresolved D. CDR1 is ENHRY, CDR2 SYGVKD, per germline. The CDR3 has 15 amino acids. Trimming pared 1 base from V and 2 bases from J, leaving 11 bases between. The CDR3, as DNA: TGTGCCATCAGTGAGTTTGAGGGCAGCAACTATGGCTACACCTTC. Translating gives CAISEFEGSNYGYTF.

The rearrangement joins TRBV9 to TRBJ2-3; 7 nucleotides line up with TRBD1. Germline CDR1 reads SGDLS; CDR2 reads YYNGEE. V dropped 3 bases and J dropped 0; count of bases not matched to a gene: 4. The CDR3 length is 15 residues. DNA of the CDR3: TGTGCCAGCAGCGCTAGACAGGGAAGCACAGATACGCAGTATTTT. Translating it yields CASSARQGSTDTQYF. The whole variable domain, filled in from reference TRBV9 and TRBJ2-3, reads DSGVTQTPKHLITATGQRVTLRCSPRSGDLSVYWYQQSLDQGLQFLIQYYNGEERAKGNILERFSAQQFPDLHSELNLSSLELGDSALYFCASSARQGSTDTQYFGPGTRLTVL.

Concerning this clone itself: One end of the junction fails to match germline, which may point to a read error. This chain connects TRBV28 to TRBJ1-1, with D perhaps TRBD1 (5 bases). Germline assignment: CDR1 MDHEN and CDR2 SYDVKM. CDR3 length: 12 amino acids. The CDR3 nucleotides are TGTGCCAGCAGTTTATCTACGGGGCCGGAGGGATTT. Encoded protein: CASSLSTGPEGF.

The V call is TRBV4-2, the J call TRBJ1-2, with D perhaps TRBD1 (6 bases). The CDR3 spans 13 residues. CDR1 is LGHNA, CDR2 YNFKEQ, per germline. V gave up 5 bases and J gave up 2 bases, with 9 bases separating them. CDR3 sequence: CASSMDSNYGYTF. DNA for the CDR3: TGTGCCAGCAGCATGGACAGCAACTATGGCTACACCTTC.

This sequence joins TRBV12-5 and TRBJ1-2; D perhaps matches TRBD1 (6 bases). CDR3 size: 14 residues. Per germline, CDR1 LGHNT and CDR2 FRNRAP. The ends were cut back, 7 bases at V and 5 bases at J, with 17 bases in the middle. The CDR3 sequence is CASARDTEYYGYTF. CDR3 coding DNA: TGTGCTAGTGCCCGGGACACCGAATATTATGGCTACACCTTC. Complete variable domain (other parts from reference TRBV12-5 and TRBJ1-2): DARVTQTPRHKVTEMGQEVTMRCQPILGHNTVFWYRQTMMQGLELLAYFRNRAPLDDSGMPKDRFSAEMPDATLATLKIQPSEPRDSAVYFCASARDTEYYGYTFGSGTRLTVV.

This clone was detected only once. V usage is TRBV9 and J usage is TRBJ1-2, with 7 positions matching TRBD1. V lost 4 bases, J lost 2 bases, and 8 bases stayed unmatched. Germline V gene data show CDR1 as SGDLS and CDR2 as YYNGEE. CDR3 length: 15 amino acids. The CDR3: CASSPLGGPNYGYTF. The CDR3 nucleotides are TGTGCCAGCAGCCCCCTAGGGGGCCCCAACTATGGCTACACCTTC.

This chain connects TRBV30 to TRBJ1-4; no firm D call. This CDR3 has 14 amino acids. With 2 bases removed from V and 5 bases from J, the gap between germline ends came to 12 bases. Germline V gene sequence: CDR1 GTSNPN, CDR2 SVGIG (reference sequence). The chain's CDR3 is CAWSRRRQNEKLFF. CDR3 sequence (DNA): TGTGCCTGGAGTAGGCGGAGGCAAAATGAAAAACTGTTTTTT.

The rearrangement joins TRBV10-3 to TRBJ2-1; TRBD1 matches at 7 bases. Unmatched junction bases numbered 8, after V lost 7 bases and J lost 2 bases. The CDR3 runs to 15 residues. Germline CDR1 ENHRY, CDR2 SYGVKD. CDR3 protein: CAITDRAAAYNEQFF. The CDR3 nucleotides read TGTGCCATCACCGACAGGGCAGCCGCCTACAATGAGCAGTTCTTC.

This sequence joins TRBV5-1 and TRBJ1-5; TRBD1 matches at 7 bases. Germline trimming cut 0 bases from V and 6 bases from J; bases unmatched to any gene: 6. Germline values: CDR1 SGHRS, CDR2 YFSETQ. There are 15 residues in the CDR3. CDR3 nucleotide sequence: TGCGCCAGCAGCTTGGACCCGGCAGGGGGTCAGCCCCAGCATTTT. It translates to CASSLDPAGGQPQHF.

The V and J genes are TRBV11-3 and TRBJ1-2, with TRBD1 as a possible D gene (5 bases). Germline assignment: CDR1 SGHNT and CDR2 YENEEA. The CDR3 spans 15 residues. V shed 6 bases and J shed 3 bases, with 17 bases lying between them. The CDR3, as DNA: TGTGCCAGCAGTCAAAATGGCGGGGGGGACTATGGCTACACCTTC. It specifies CASSQNGGGDYGYTF.

The J gene is TRBJ1-4, the V gene TRBV30; TRBD1 might be the D (6 bases). The CDR3 has 14 amino acids. Deletions cut 4 bases from V and 8 bases from J, with 17 bases between. The V gene's germline CDR1 is GTSNPN and CDR2 SVGIG (reference sequence). CDR3 DNA sequence: TGTGCCTGGACCGCACAGGGTTCACGAGAAAAACTGTTTTTT. This translates into CAWTAQGSREKLFF.

The chain links TRBV6-2 or TRBV6-3 to TRBJ2-4, with a tentative D call TRBD1 (6 bases). Germline V lookup: CDR1 MNHEY, CDR2 SVGEGT. CDR3 size: 18 residues. Trimming shortened V by 0 bases and J by 3 bases, and 18 bases separated the two germline ends. In DNA, the CDR3 is TGTGCCAGCAGTTACTCGACATCCAGGGGCTTTGACAAAAACATTCAGTACTTC. The encoded protein is CASSYSTSRGFDKNIQYF.

The J gene is TRBJ1-4, the V gene TRBV6-1, with TRBD1 as a possible D gene (6 bases). This CDR3 comprises 15 residues. The germline V gene encodes CDR1 MNHNS and CDR2 SASEGT. V lost 2 bases and J 5 bases, leaving 12 bases between the germline ends. CDR3 sequence reads: CASSELRGGNEKLFF. CDR3 DNA sequence: TGTGCCAGCAGTGAATTAAGGGGGGGGAATGAAAAACTGTTTTTT.